These T cell receptor beta chains were read from a single sample in a study of blood T cell repertoires in COVID-19. Clones were read by immunoSEQ multiplex PCR, and TCRdb kept only the in-frame ones, dropping some. The sample includes some 150,000 clones, 80% to 90% of them seen just once. The sample was peripheral blood. The receptors shown here come from a woman aged 45-60 years with acute or convalescent COVID-19. The CDR3 runs from the conserved cysteine through the conserved F or W. D genes are given only for firm matches. The size of a clone is reported for some rows only, either as once, few or many, or as a class for expanded clones.

len,v_gene,abundance,j_gene,d_gene,CDR3aa,CDR3nt
15,TRBV18,.,TRBJ2-7,TRBD2,CASSPQGLAAYEQYF,TGTGCCAGCTCACCACAGGGGCTAGCGGCCTACGAGCAGTACTTC
13,TRBV5-4,.,TRBJ1-2,TRBD1,CASRGGERYGYTF,TGTGCCAGCAGAGGGGGCGAGCGCTATGGCTACACCTTC
16,TRBV6-4,.,TRBJ2-3,TRBD2,CASSDVAGGYTDTQYF,TGTGCCAGCAGTGACGTAGCGGGGGGTTACACAGATACGCAGTATTTT
15,TRBV7-3,.,TRBJ2-3,TRBD2,CASSLTAGVTDTQYF,TGTGCCAGCAGCTTAACCGCGGGGGTGACAGATACGCAGTATTTT
13,TRBV11-3,.,TRBJ2-1,.,CASSFAGRNEQFF,TGTGCCAGCAGCTTCGCCGGGAGAAATGAGCAGTTCTTC
15,TRBV11-2,.,TRBJ1-1,.,CASSFKTVVNTEAFF,TGTGCCAGCAGCTTCAAGACAGTAGTGAACACTGAAGCTTTCTTT
12,TRBV10-3,.,TRBJ2-7,.,CAISRQSYEQYF,TGTGCCATCAGCCGACAGTCCTACGAGCAGTACTTC
13,TRBV18,.,TRBJ2-1,TRBD2,CASSPGTSDEQFF,TGTGCCAGCTCACCTGGGACTAGCGATGAGCAGTTCTTC
15,TRBV19,.,TRBJ1-5,TRBD1,CASTDRGYSNQPQHF,TGTGCCAGTACGGACAGGGGATATAGCAATCAGCCCCAGCATTTT
13,TRBV7-9,.,TRBJ1-1,.,CASSPSGGGEAFF,TGTGCCAGCAGCCCGAGTGGGGGAGGTGAAGCTTTCTTT
14,TRBV7-2,.,TRBJ2-7,.,CASSLAVFDNEQYF,TGTGCCAGCAGCTTAGCAGTATTTGACAACGAGCAGTACTTC
15,TRBV7-9,once,TRBJ2-5,TRBD2,CASSPSGRAEETQYF,TGTGCCAGCAGCCCTAGCGGGAGGGCCGAGGAGACCCAGTACTTC
15,TRBV24-1,.,TRBJ2-1,TRBD1,CATSDWDRPEGEQFF,TGTGCCACCAGTGACTGGGACAGGCCTGAGGGTGAGCAGTTCTTC
14,TRBV5-1,.,TRBJ2-7,TRBD1,CASRPTTGGHEQYF,TGCGCCAGCAGACCGACTACAGGGGGCCACGAGCAGTACTTC
15,TRBV3-1/TRBV3-2,few,TRBJ1-2,TRBD1,CASSLTGDSIDGYTF,TGTGCCAGCAGCTTAACTGGGGACAGTATCGATGGCTACACCTTC
12,TRBV29-1,.,TRBJ2-2,TRBD1,CSVTGVAGELFF,TGCAGCGTTACAGGGGTGGCCGGGGAGCTGTTTTTT
17,TRBV4-3,.,TRBJ1-2,.,CASSRKREQSSLYGYTF,TGCGCCAGCAGCCGAAAGAGGGAACAGAGTTCCCTCTATGGCTACACCTTC
16,TRBV18,once,TRBJ2-1,TRBD1,CASSPSSGQGFHEQFF,TGTGCCAGCTCACCATCGTCTGGACAGGGTTTCCATGAGCAGTTCTTC
15,TRBV27,.,TRBJ1-5,.,CASSLAQGGNQPQHF,TGTGCCAGCAGTTTGGCGCAGGGTGGCAATCAGCCCCAGCATTTT
15,TRBV27,.,TRBJ1-2,.,CASSLWSWGHFGYTF,TGTGCCAGCAGTTTATGGAGTTGGGGGCATTTTGGCTACACCTTC
13,TRBV10-3,.,TRBJ1-2,.,CAISETENYGYTF,TGTGCCATCAGTGAAACAGAGAACTATGGCTACACCTTC
11,TRBV24-1,.,TRBJ1-1,.,CATSDLNSLFF,TGTGCCACCAGTGATTTAAACAGTCTTTTCTTT
16,TRBV21-1,.,TRBJ1-5,.,CASSKDQGVHNQPQHF,TGTGCCAGCAGCAAAGACCAGGGGGTACACAATCAGCCCCAGCATTTT
16,TRBV3-1/TRBV3-2,.,TRBJ2-7,TRBD2,CASSPTLLAGTREQYF,TGTGCCAGCAGCCCGACCCTTCTAGCGGGGACGAGAGAGCAGTACTTC
13,TRBV30,.,TRBJ1-1,TRBD1,CAWSPGQGTEAFF,TGTGCCTGGAGCCCGGGACAGGGAACTGAAGCTTTCTTT
15,TRBV5-1,few,TRBJ2-3,.,CASSSPIGPTDTQYF,TGCGCCAGCAGCTCGCCGATCGGTCCCACAGATACGCAGTATTTT
13,TRBV5-5,.,TRBJ2-1,.,CASSLELYNEQFF,TGTGCCAGCAGCTTGGAACTGTACAATGAGCAGTTCTTC
15,TRBV2,few,TRBJ2-1,TRBD2,CASRQTSGGYNEQFF,TGTGCCAGCAGACAGACTAGCGGGGGCTACAATGAGCAGTTCTTC
21,TRBV4-2,.,TRBJ1-2,.,CASSQSRNPPIAKTENYGYTF,TGTGCCAGCAGCCAATCCAGGAACCCCCCCATTGCCAAGACGGAAAACTATGGCTACACCTTC
11,TRBV20-1,.,TRBJ2-1,TRBD2,CSGVFGGGQFF,TGCAGCGGAGTATTTGGCGGGGGGCAGTTCTTC
14,TRBV7-2,.,TRBJ2-7,TRBD2,CASKTSGASYEQYF,TGTGCCAGCAAGACTAGCGGGGCCTCCTACGAGCAGTACTTC
15,TRBV7-9,.,TRBJ2-3,TRBD2,CASSFPGLERNTQYF,TGTGCCAGCAGCTTCCCGGGACTAGAGCGAAATACGCAGTATTTT
16,TRBV7-2,.,TRBJ1-5,.,CASSLVGRAGNQPQHF,TGTGCCAGCAGCTTAGTAGGGAGGGCTGGCAATCAGCCCCAGCATTTT
14,TRBV11-2,once,TRBJ2-1,.,CASSLNPVAGEQFF,TGTGCCAGCAGCTTAAACCCGGTAGCTGGTGAGCAGTTCTTC
16,TRBV6-1,once,TRBJ2-1,TRBD2,CASCALAGGSYNEQFF,TGTGCCAGCTGTGCACTAGCGGGGGGTTCCTACAATGAGCAGTTCTTC
13,TRBV4-3,.,TRBJ1-2,.,CASSQTGHYGYTF,TGCGCCAGCAGCCAGACAGGTCACTATGGCTACACCTTC
13,TRBV12-3/TRBV12-4,.,TRBJ1-1,.,CASRATANTEAFF,TGTGCCAGCAGAGCTACAGCGAACACTGAAGCTTTCTTT
16,TRBV2,.,TRBJ1-6,TRBD1,CASSEGGQGAFSPLHF,TGTGCCAGCAGTGAGGGGGGGCAGGGGGCCTTTTCACCCCTCCACTTT
15,TRBV24-1,.,TRBJ2-7,TRBD1,CATSDPGQDHGEQYF,TGTGCCACCAGTGATCCGGGACAGGATCACGGGGAGCAGTACTTC
15,TRBV27,.,TRBJ2-5,TRBD2,CASSILAGGPETQYF,TGTGCCAGCAGTATACTAGCGGGGGGGCCTGAGACCCAGTACTTC
14,TRBV6-1,.,TRBJ2-7,TRBD1,CASSERTGSYEQYF,TGTGCCAGCAGTGAGCGGACAGGGAGCTACGAGCAGTACTTC
18,TRBV5-5,.,TRBJ2-2,TRBD1,CASSSLSWRQGAGGELFF,TGTGCCAGCAGCTCCCTTTCGTGGCGTCAGGGGGCAGGCGGGGAGCTGTTTTTT
16,TRBV11-2,.,TRBJ1-1,.,CASSLGRREPNTEAFF,TGTGCCAGCAGCTTAGGACGCCGGGAACCGAACACTGAAGCTTTCTTT
12,TRBV12-3/TRBV12-4,.,TRBJ2-2,.,CASRPRAGELFF,TGTGCCAGCAGGCCGAGGGCCGGGGAGCTGTTTTTT
15,TRBV6-5,.,TRBJ2-1,.,CASSSSWSSYNEQFF,TGTGCCAGCAGTTCCTCATGGAGCTCCTACAATGAGCAGTTCTTC
16,TRBV6-6,few,TRBJ1-1,TRBD1,CASSRPGQGDHTEAFF,TGTGCCAGCAGTCGACCGGGACAGGGAGATCACACTGAAGCTTTCTTT
15,TRBV7-2,.,TRBJ2-7,TRBD1,CASSSPGDRRYEQYF,TGTGCCAGCAGCTCCCCCGGGGACAGGAGGTACGAGCAGTACTTC
15,TRBV4-3,.,TRBJ1-1,.,CASSQDNQGGTEAFF,TGCGCCAGCAGCCAAGATAACCAGGGAGGAACTGAAGCTTTCTTT
18,TRBV11-2,.,TRBJ2-5,TRBD2,CASSRVLFLAGDQETQYF,TGTGCCAGCAGCCGCGTCCTTTTTCTAGCGGGGGACCAAGAGACCCAGTACTTC
16,TRBV3-1/TRBV3-2,.,TRBJ2-7,TRBD2,CASSQASGGWGYEQYF,TGTGCCAGCAGCCAAGCTAGCGGAGGATGGGGTTACGAGCAGTACTTC
14,TRBV6-5,.,TRBJ2-7,TRBD1,CASTRQGASYEQYF,TGTGCCAGCACCCGACAGGGGGCCTCCTACGAGCAGTACTTC
13,TRBV19,.,TRBJ1-2,TRBD1,CASRDRANYGYTF,TGTGCCAGCCGGGACAGAGCTAACTATGGCTACACCTTC
14,TRBV10-1,.,TRBJ1-2,TRBD1,CASSGVRGFYGYTF,TGCGCCAGCAGTGGGGTCAGGGGGTTTTATGGCTACACCTTC
18,TRBV9,once,TRBJ1-3,.,CASSVATGEGTSGNTIYF,TGTGCCAGCAGCGTAGCTACCGGGGAGGGTACCTCTGGAAACACCATATATTTT